This T cell receptor beta chain was recovered during a study of beta chain features in type 1 diabetes. About the study: Sorted cells numbering some 110 million were examined across all samples.

The investigators reverse transcribed all of the isolated RNA, so they sequenced expressed TCRB transcripts. There were approximately 3.5 million reads on average in the naive, central memory and regulatory T cell samples. This table comes from immunoSEQ multiplex PCR, and its TCRdb copy is limited to in-frame clones, with some not included. The sample consists of about 150,000 clones, around a tenth of them appearing once. The authors sorted CD4+ naive, central memory, regulatory and stem cell-like memory cells via CD45RO/CCR7/CD25/CD127/CD95/CD27. The CDR3 is made up of 15 amino acids. The ends lost 3 bases at V and 4 bases at J; junction bases unmatched: 3. Germline CDR1 is SGHDN and CDR2 is FVKESK. Notes on this clone: The antigen remains undetermined.

Points from the study as a whole: For Type 1 diabetes patients, all four CD4+ subsets carried TCRB CDR3s that were moderately but significantly shorter. Naive, central memory and Treg TCRB repertoires appeared more alike in patients than in healthy donors.

The source of this sequence is a young man with type 1 diabetes. Sequenced input: central memory CD4+ T cells from blood. The V gene is TRBV14, the J gene TRBJ2-6, with 7 positions matching TRBD2. This chain's CDR3 is CASSQGGAGANVLTF. DNA of the CDR3: TGTGCCAGCAGCCAGGGAGGGGCCGGGGCCAACGTCCTGACTTTC.